This record looks at one T cell receptor beta chain sequence and its context. Every patient was untreated before thyroid surgery. CDR1 is KGHDR and CDR2 is SFDVKD in the germline V gene. Trimming left V 6 bases short and J 2 bases short, with 15 bases between. The CDR3 contains 15 residues. As handled by the study authors: The study's classifier, a distant-metastasis tool for papillary thyroid cancer, was built using CDR3 differences across clinicopathological groups. Using MiXCR, TCRdb reanalyzed the PCR reads. TCRdb's processing, not the authors' own work, is the source of the V and J calls. The sample includes about 6,000 clones, 25% to 30% of them seen just once. These data are taken from a study of metastatic and nonmetastatic thyroid tumors. Study-level information: Patients with malignant and benign thyroid disease provided blood and tumor or nodule tissue, whose repertoires were compared.

Sequencing was done on a sample of adjacent normal tissue. This sequence joins TRBV24-1 and TRBJ1-2, with D hard to call. The sequence derives from a female donor with papillary thyroid cancer or a benign thyroid nodule (not recorded which). Some clones in this sample may be carry-over from other donors' samples. The CDR3 spells CATSYWWGRNYGYTF. CDR3 DNA: TGTGCCACCAGTTATTGGTGGGGAAGAAACTATGGCTACACCTTC.